This paragraph reports one T cell receptor beta chain. Its antigen is unidentified. Trimming at V came to 0 bases and at J to 3 bases, leaving 3 bases not matched to a gene. The length of the CDR3 is 14 residues. Germline V lookup: CDR1 GTSNPN, CDR2 SVGIG (reference sequence). In the PCR, 60 Vbeta and 13 Jbeta primers were used. Authors' analysis steps: Unique TCR beta chains numbered around 80 million in a later analysis, with approximately 10 million shared. Some clones are missing from TCRdb's copy, which holds only in-frame ones; the method was immunoSEQ multiplex PCR. V and J calls and clone size are as listed in that table; D and trimming were resolved from the DNA. The sample lists 190,000 or so clones, more than 80% occurring once. The record originates from a study of cytomegalovirus exposure and HLA in healthy donors. Study-wide background: The Caucasian-associated ancestry cluster contained 75% to 85% of the 300 to 450 genotyped donors. The study's findings and limits: In a later analysis, CMV-associated beta chains were mostly HLA-associated, it appeared. Prior analysis indicated that the majority of TCR beta V segments exhibited productivity approximately 87% or approximately 30% of the time.

The chain is built from TRBV30 and TRBJ2-7, with 9 bases fitting TRBD1. The sample taken for sequencing was PBMCs. The sequence was obtained from a boy aged 5-17 years in good health and CMV-seronegative. CDR3 protein: CAWSVGTGFYEQYF. For the CDR3, the DNA is TGTGCCTGGAGTGTCGGGACAGGGTTCTACGAGCAGTACTTC.